This passage covers 9 T cell receptor beta chains from one sample sequenced in a study of OX40 agonist ivuxolimab in advanced cancers. TCRdb keeps only in-frame clones here, not all; method: immunoSEQ multiplex PCR. The profile covers about 80,000 clones, with 86% appearing a single time and roughly 2% taken by the ten largest. Here the sequenced sample was CD4+ or CD8+ T cells sorted from blood, taken in a trial of the OX40 agonist ivuxolimab. The receptors were gathered from an adult with an advanced solid tumor such as melanoma, head and neck, liver or kidney cancer.

The chain is built from TRBV6-5 and TRBJ1-5; D is ambiguous. Trimming cost V 6 bases and J 1 base, with 4 bases left between them. There are 12 residues in the CDR3. The germline CDR1 and CDR2 sequences are MNHEY and SVGAGI. The CDR3 DNA reads TGTGCCAGCAGGTACAGCAATCAGCCCCAGCATTTT. It yields the protein CASRYSNQPQHF.

The CDR3: CAWSPTRTGELFF. DNA for the CDR3: TGTGCCTGGAGTCCCACTAGGACCGGGGAGCTGTTTTTT. The V and J genes are TRBV30 and TRBJ2-2; weak D call: TRBD2 (5 bases). The ends were cut back, 2 bases at V and 5 bases at J, with 9 bases in the middle. Looked up from germline, CDR1 is GTSNPN and CDR2 is SVGIG (reference sequence). There are 13 residues in the CDR3. Using reference TRBV30 and TRBJ2-2 for the parts outside the CDR3, the full variable domain is SQTIHQWPATLVQPVGSPLSLECTVEGTSNPNLYWYRQAAGRGLQLLFYSVGIGQISSEVPQNLSASRPQDRQFILSSKKLLLSDSGFYLCAWSPTRTGELFFGEGSRLTVL.

This clone has a handful of counts. The chain uses TRBV18 and TRBJ2-5; 15 bases align to TRBD2. CDR1 is KGHSH, CDR2 LQKENI, per germline. This CDR3 comprises 17 residues. V was pared by 3 bases and J by 2 bases, with 4 bases of the junction left unmatched. CDR3 sequence: CASSPRTSGGAQETQYF. The CDR3 DNA follows: TGTGCCAGCTCACCTCGGACTAGCGGGGGGGCACAAGAGACCCAGTACTTC.

The chain combines TRBV7-6 with TRBJ1-2; a weak D match, TRBD1 (5 bases). The CDR3 has 15 residues. Deletions cut 1 base from V and 0 bases from J, with 9 bases between. Germline values: CDR1 SGHVS, CDR2 FNYEAQ. The CDR3 is CASSLGQGANYGYTF. For the CDR3, the DNA is TGTGCCAGCAGCTTAGGGCAGGGAGCTAACTATGGCTACACCTTC.

The chain couples TRBV11-2 to TRBJ1-2; 7 bases match TRBD1. The CDR3 is 16 residues long. Trimming took 5 bases from V and 6 from J; bases not matched to a gene: 15. Germline CDR1 reads SGHAT; CDR2 reads FQNNGV. CDR3 nucleotides: TGTGCCAGCAGCCAAGCCACGACAGGGCGCGGCAATGGCTACACCTTC. Its translation is CASSQATTGRGNGYTF.

This chain links TRBV5-6 with TRBJ2-1; D gene unclear. CDR3 length: 14 amino acids. The germline V and J ends were trimmed by 6 bases and 3 bases, with 13 bases remaining between them. Germline V gives CDR1 SGHDT, CDR2 YYEEEE. CDR3 sequence reads: CASTPLSVYNEQFF. The CDR3 DNA is TGTGCCAGCACCCCTCTAAGTGTCTACAATGAGCAGTTCTTC.

The sample holds a few counts of this clone. The chain carries TRBV2 and TRBJ1-1; 9 bases map to TRBD1. The CDR3 length is 14 residues. With 5 bases clipped from V and 7 bases from J, the junction kept 8 bases outside the gene matches. CDR1 is SNHLY and CDR2 is FYNNEI in the germline V gene. The CDR3 coding sequence is TGTGCCAGCAGTCCGGGACAGGGACTTATTGAAGCTTTCTTT. Protein sequence: CASSPGQGLIEAFF.

The rearrangement uses TRBV12-5 and TRBJ1-1; D remains ambiguous. CDR1 is LGHNT and CDR2 is FRNRAP in the germline V gene. There are 13 residues in the CDR3. V was trimmed by 4 bases and J by 3 bases, leaving 9 bases between them. CDR3 bases: TGTGCTAGTGGTTGGAACGAGGACACTGAAGCTTTCTTT. Protein sequence: CASGWNEDTEAFF.

This clone was detected only a few times. The chain combines TRBV19 with TRBJ2-7; the match to TRBD1 covers 9 bases. This CDR3 comprises 14 residues. Looked up from germline, CDR1 is LNHDA and CDR2 is SQIVND (reference sequence). V was clipped by 1 base and J by 5 bases; unmatched bases: 3. Here the CDR3 reads CASSIADRGHEQYF. The CDR3 coding sequence is TGTGCCAGTAGTATAGCGGACAGGGGTCACGAGCAGTACTTC.